A single sample gave rise to the 31 T cell receptor beta chains below, sequenced in a study of blood T cell repertoires in COVID-19. Some clones are missing from TCRdb's copy, which holds only in-frame ones; the method was immunoSEQ multiplex PCR. Of 250,000 to 400,000 clones in the sample, more than 70% were seen once. The sequenced sample was PBMCs or T cells enriched from blood (not recorded which). The receptors derive from a woman aged 30 to 39 who had recovered from COVID-19.

This clone was recorded once. The chain is built from TRBV21-1 and TRBJ2-7; TRBD2 is the table's D call and was not checked against the DNA. TRBV21-1 is a pseudogene. This CDR3 comprises 15 residues. The CDR3 loop reads CASSRPSGGPYEQYF. The CDR3 DNA reads TGTGCCAGCAGCAGACCTAGCGGGGGGCCCTACGAGCAGTACTTC.

The chain employs TRBV2 and TRBJ1-1, with a possible D match to TRBD1 (6 bases). Germline values: CDR1 SNHLY, CDR2 FYNNEI. Trimming pared 7 bases from V and 3 bases from J, leaving 15 bases between. The CDR3 length is 14 residues. The DNA for the CDR3 is TGTGCCAGCAACCCAACAGGGCTACACACTGAAGCTTTCTTT. It specifies CASNPTGLHTEAFF.

The V gene is TRBV11-3, the J gene TRBJ2-5; 8 bases align to TRBD1. V gave up 0 bases and J gave up 5 bases; unmatched junction bases: 5. The CDR3 sequence is 15 residues long. The germline CDR1 and CDR2 sequences are SGHNT and YENEEA. The CDR3 region has the DNA TGTGCCAGCAGCTTAGAAGCAGGGGGCTTTGAGACCCAGTACTTC. Translation: CASSLEAGGFETQYF.

The rearrangement links TRBV6-5 to TRBJ1-6, with TRBD1 matching over 8 bases. The trim removed 6 bases at V and 7 bases at J, leaving 8 bases unmatched. This CDR3 region has 15 residues. Germline values: CDR1 MNHEY, CDR2 SVGAGI. The CDR3 DNA follows: TGTGCCAGCAGGCCGGACAGGGTAGAGAATTCACCCCTCCACTTT. Encoded protein: CASRPDRVENSPLHF.

The chain carries TRBV4-3 and TRBJ1-4; weak D call: TRBD1 (5 bases). Germline loops: CDR1 LGHNA, CDR2 YSLEER. V lost 2 bases and J 5 bases, leaving 15 bases between the germline ends. This CDR3 is 16 amino acids long. CDR3 sequence (DNA): TGCGCCAGCAGCCAAACTGGACGGGGGTTAAATGAAAAACTGTTTTTT. Encoded protein: CASSQTGRGLNEKLFF.

The chain combines TRBV11-2 with TRBJ2-4; 15 nucleotides align to TRBD2. V gave up 5 bases and J gave up 4 bases; unmatched junction bases: 3. Looked up from germline, CDR1 is SGHAT and CDR2 is FQNNGV. The CDR3 is 16 residues long. The CDR3 nucleotides read TGTGCCAGCAGCATAGGGACTAGCGGGGGGAAAAACATTCAGTACTTC. Protein product: CASSIGTSGGKNIQYF.

V and J are TRBV2 and TRBJ2-3; 8 bases are a match to TRBD2. The CDR3 has 15 residues. Germline V gene lookup returns CDR1 SNHLY and CDR2 FYNNEI. With V trimmed by 11 bases and J by 1 base, 11 bases remained unmatched. As DNA, the CDR3 is TGTGCCTCCCAGGTATGGCGGGGGGGCACAGATACGCAGTATTTT. This codes for CASQVWRGGTDTQYF.

V usage is TRBV5-1 and J usage is TRBJ1-5, with a possible D match to TRBD1 (5 bases). Germline CDR1 is SGHRS and CDR2 is YFSETQ. The CDR3 sequence is 16 residues long. Trimming removed 0 bases from V and 2 bases from J, with 12 bases in between. The CDR3 here is CASSLDGGGGNQPQHF. For the CDR3, the DNA is TGCGCCAGCAGCTTGGACGGGGGAGGGGGCAATCAGCCCCAGCATTTT.

For the CDR3, the DNA is TGTGCCACTTCGACTAGCGGGGGGGTCGATGAGCAGTTCTTC. Protein product: CATSTSGGVDEQFF. The chain has TRBV10-3 and TRBJ2-1, with 14 nucleotides matching TRBD2. Germline loops: CDR1 ENHRY, CDR2 SYGVKD. After removal of 10 bases from V and 8 bases from J, the junction contained 7 bases not matched to a gene. This CDR3 has 14 residues.

Notes on this clone: Germline is not matched at one junction end, which may reflect a read error. The chain joins TRBV2 to TRBJ2-2; TRBD1 is a possible D gene (6 bases). Germline loops: CDR1 SNHLY, CDR2 FYNNEI. The CDR3 length is 16 residues. The CDR3 loop reads CASSEVRGRYTGELFF. In nucleotides, the CDR3 is TGTGCCAGTAGTGAAGTCAGGGGTCGGTACACCGGGGAGCTGTTTTTT. Using reference TRBV2 and TRBJ2-2 for the parts outside the CDR3, the full variable domain is EPEVTQTPSHQVTQMGQEVILRCVPISNHLYFYWYRQILGQKVEFLVSFYNNEISEKSEIFDDQFSVERPDGSNFTLKIRSTKLEDSAMYFCASSEVRGRYTGELFFGEGSRLTVL.

This clone was recorded a few times. This chain joins TRBV6-5 and TRBJ1-6; no definite D call. Germline CDR1 reads MNHEY; CDR2 reads SVGAGI. V lost 2 bases to trimming and J lost 7 bases, with 12 bases between them. This CDR3 has 15 residues. DNA of the CDR3: TGTGCCAGCAGTTACAATACAGCGGAAAATTCACCCCTCCACTTT. Protein sequence: CASSYNTAENSPLHF.

This clone was picked up one time. The chain employs TRBV12-5 and TRBJ2-1; D is uncertain. Germline CDR1 LGHNT, CDR2 FRNRAP. The CDR3 is 12 residues long. V lost 6 bases and J 6 bases, leaving 9 bases between the germline ends. In DNA form, the CDR3 reads TGTGCTAGTGGCCCCCTCCTCAATGAGCAGTTCTTC. It encodes CASGPLLNEQFF. The whole variable domain, filled in from reference TRBV12-5 and TRBJ2-1, reads DARVTQTPRHKVTEMGQEVTMRCQPILGHNTVFWYRQTMMQGLELLAYFRNRAPLDDSGMPKDRFSAEMPDATLATLKIQPSEPRDSAVYFCASGPLLNEQFFGPGTRLTVL.

The CDR3 protein is CASSPGMVGNSPLHF. DNA for the CDR3: TGTGCCAGCAGCCCCGGTATGGTCGGGAATTCACCCCTCCACTTT. J is TRBJ1-6 and V is TRBV5-4; D remains unclear. V gave up 4 bases and J gave up 7 bases, with 15 bases separating them. The CDR3 runs to 15 residues. The germline V gene encodes CDR1 SGHNT and CDR2 YYREEE (reference sequence).

This clone was seen only once. The chain employs TRBV12-5 and TRBJ2-6; no clear D. Per germline, CDR1 LGHNT and CDR2 FRNRAP. The CDR3 runs to 15 residues. Trimming shortened V by 3 bases and J by 0 bases, and 6 bases separated the two germline ends. Written as DNA, the CDR3 is TGTGCTAGTGGTTTCGGAGTCTCTGGGGCCAACGTCCTGACTTTC. It is translated as CASGFGVSGANVLTF.

The chain is built from TRBV7-2 and TRBJ1-2; D unresolved. Germline CDR1 SGHTA, CDR2 FQGNSA. Trimming removed 3 bases from V and 10 bases from J, with 9 bases in between. This CDR3 is built from 11 residues. The CDR3 nucleotides are TGTGCCAGCAGCTTCGGGGTCGACTACACCTTC. It encodes CASSFGVDYTF.

This chain uses TRBV10-3 with TRBJ2-7; possibly TRBD1 for D (5 bases). Trimming cost V 3 bases and J 3 bases, with 9 bases left between them. The CDR3 runs 13 residues. CDR1 is ENHRY and CDR2 is SYGVKD in the germline V gene. This CDR3 is CAISDGAGYEQYF. In DNA, the CDR3 is TGTGCCATCAGTGATGGGGCCGGCTACGAGCAGTACTTC.

This clone was seen a single time. The rearrangement links TRBV28 to TRBJ2-5; perhaps TRBD2 as D (6 bases). Germline V gene lookup returns CDR1 MDHEN and CDR2 SYDVKM. This CDR3 has 13 amino acids. The V end was cut by 2 bases, the J end by 4 bases, with 8 bases between. As DNA, the CDR3 is TGTGCCAGCAGTTTACAGGGAGGAGAGACCCAGTACTTC. Translating it yields CASSLQGGETQYF.

The chain combines TRBV19 with TRBJ2-7; D remains unclear. The germline V gene has CDR1 LNHDA and CDR2 SQIVND (reference sequence). The CDR3 is 15 amino acids. Trimming took 9 bases from V and 2 from J, leaving 20 bases between them. The DNA of the CDR3 is TGTGCCAGCTCCAGTACAGCCGTGGCTGCCTACGAGCAGTACTTC. It specifies CASSSTAVAAYEQYF.

J is TRBJ2-2 and V is TRBV2; possibly TRBD2 for D (6 bases). This CDR3 contains 17 residues. Germline CDR1 is SNHLY and CDR2 is FYNNEI. V lost 11 bases, J lost 2 bases, and 24 bases lay in between. CDR3 loop: CAFHPPGGLENTGELFF. The CDR3 coding sequence is TGTGCCTTTCACCCTCCCGGGGGACTCGAAAACACCGGGGAGCTGTTTTTT.

The chain employs TRBV6-1 and TRBJ1-2; D is possibly TRBD1 (5 bases). The CDR3 covers 16 residues. The ends were cut back, 0 bases at V and 2 bases at J, with 13 bases in the middle. Germline values: CDR1 MNHNS, CDR2 SASEGT. The CDR3 DNA reads as TGTGCCAGCAGTGAAGCGCGCGTGGCAGGGAACTATGGCTACACCTTC. Translated, it gives CASSEARVAGNYGYTF.

The rearrangement links TRBV7-2 to TRBJ1-2, with a weak D call TRBD1 (5 bases). This CDR3 comprises 16 residues. Trimming removed 5 bases from V and 4 bases from J, with 20 bases in between. Germline V gene sequence: CDR1 SGHTA, CDR2 FQGNSA. Here the CDR3 reads CASSPTGMGPVYGYTF. CDR3 coding DNA: TGTGCCAGCAGCCCTACTGGTATGGGGCCGGTCTATGGCTACACCTTC.

This clone was picked up one time. In nucleotides, the CDR3 is TGTGCCAGCAGCCTCCCGGGGGGGGCTAACACCGGGGAGCTGTTTTTT. Encoded protein: CASSLPGGANTGELFF. The V and J genes are TRBV5-4 and TRBJ2-2, with 8 bases that match TRBD2. The CDR3 runs to 16 residues. V lost 4 bases, J lost 2 bases, and 7 bases stayed unmatched. Germline V gives CDR1 SGHNT, CDR2 YYREEE (reference sequence). Full variable domain (outside the CDR3, taken from reference TRBV5-4 and TRBJ2-2): ETGVTQSPTHLIKTRGQQVTLRCSSQSGHNTVSWYQQALGQGPQFIFQYYREEENGRGNFPPRFSGLQFPNYSSELNVNALELDDSALYLCASSLPGGANTGELFFGEGSRLTVL.

This sequence joins TRBV27 and TRBJ1-2, with D possibly matching TRBD1 (6 bases). CDR1 and CDR2 from the germline V gene are MNHEY and SMNVEV (reference sequence). The CDR3 loop spans 14 amino acids. Trimming left V 5 bases short and J 7 bases short, with 17 bases between. The CDR3 region has the DNA TGTGCCAGCAGTAGTCAGGGGAAGATGGGTGGCTACACCTTC. Translated: CASSSQGKMGGYTF.

The V and J genes are TRBV5-1 and TRBJ2-7, with 7 bases fitting TRBD1. V trimming: 6 bases; J trimming: 3 bases; junction bases outside the gene matches: 6. This CDR3 region has 13 residues. CDR1 is SGHRS and CDR2 is YFSETQ in the germline V gene. CDR3 loop: CASNQGQSYEQYF. CDR3 nucleotides: TGCGCCAGCAATCAGGGACAGAGCTACGAGCAGTACTTC.

The chain uses TRBV11-3 and TRBJ2-1; 9 bases are a match to TRBD1. Losses at the gene ends were 1 base for V and 7 bases for J; bases not matched to a gene: 8. Germline V lookup: CDR1 SGHNT, CDR2 YENEEA. This CDR3 contains 16 residues. The chain's CDR3 is CASSLAGTGFGNEQFF. CDR3 bases: TGTGCCAGCAGCTTAGCCGGGACAGGGTTTGGTAATGAGCAGTTCTTC. Full variable domain (outside the CDR3, taken from reference TRBV11-3 and TRBJ2-1): EAGVVQSPRYKIIEKKQPVAFWCNPISGHNTLYWYLQNLGQGPELLIRYENEEAVDDSQLPKDRFSAERLKGVDSTLKIQPAELGDSAVYLCASSLAGTGFGNEQFFGPGTRLTVL.

This chain links TRBV5-4 with TRBJ2-5, with D perhaps TRBD1 (7 bases). The CDR3 spans 16 residues. Per the germline V gene, CDR1 is SGHNT and CDR2 is YYREEE (reference sequence). Trimming took off 7 bases at V and 1 base at J, with 20 bases between the two ends. The CDR3 DNA reads TGTGCCAGCTCCCCCCTGGCAGGGGGGACCCAAGAGACCCAGTACTTC. Protein sequence: CASSPLAGGTQETQYF.

V usage is TRBV4-1 and J usage is TRBJ2-5; 15 nucleotides align to TRBD2. Looked up from germline, CDR1 is MGHRA and CDR2 is YSYEKL. V was clipped by 0 bases and J by 0 bases; unmatched bases: 5. This CDR3 is built from 19 residues. The CDR3 sequence: CASSQDSGLAGGYQETQYF. The CDR3 DNA follows: TGCGCCAGCAGCCAAGACTCCGGACTAGCGGGGGGGTACCAAGAGACCCAGTACTTC.

V and J are TRBV19 and TRBJ1-1; 7 bases agree with TRBD1. The CDR3 spans 15 residues. V trimming: 11 bases; J trimming: 5 bases; junction bases outside the gene matches: 17. Germline CDR1 is LNHDA and CDR2 is SQIVND (reference sequence). CDR3 amino acids: CAARGQSPLRTEAFF. In DNA, the CDR3 is TGTGCCGCCAGGGGACAGTCCCCTCTAAGGACTGAAGCTTTCTTT. The full variable domain, completed using reference TRBV19 and TRBJ1-1, is DGGITQSPKYLFRKEGQNVTLSCEQNLNHDAMYWYRQDPGQGLRLIYYSQIVNDFQKGDIAEGYSVSREKKESFPLTVTSAQKNPTAFYLCAARGQSPLRTEAFFGQGTRLTVV.

This rearrangement joins TRBV5-8 to TRBJ1-1; 11 nucleotides agree with TRBD1. Germline CDR1 is SGHTS and CDR2 is YDEGEE. CDR3 length: 14 residues. J gave up 7 bases and V 3 bases, and 5 bases lay outside the gene matches. CDR3 sequence: CASSSEDRGLEAFF. CDR3 bases: TGTGCCAGCAGCTCAGAGGACAGGGGGCTTGAAGCTTTCTTT.

This clone was recorded once. This chain connects TRBV30 to TRBJ1-2; weak D call: TRBD1 (6 bases). Germline-derived CDR1 and CDR2 are GTSNPN and SVGIG (reference sequence). This CDR3 has 14 amino acids. Trimming cost V 0 bases and J 3 bases, with 11 bases left between them. CDR3 residues: CAWSVTGRYYGYTF. The CDR3 DNA follows: TGTGCCTGGAGTGTAACAGGGAGATACTATGGCTACACCTTC.

The chain employs TRBV11-2 and TRBJ1-2; a possible D gene is TRBD1 (5 bases). V was cut by 3 bases and J by 6 bases, with 17 bases left in between. This CDR3 has 15 amino acids. CDR1 and CDR2 (germline): SGHAT, FQNNGV. In DNA form, the CDR3 reads TGTGCCAGCAGCTTTTTTTCCTGGGGGGGTGATGGCTACACCTTC. Residues: CASSFFSWGGDGYTF.